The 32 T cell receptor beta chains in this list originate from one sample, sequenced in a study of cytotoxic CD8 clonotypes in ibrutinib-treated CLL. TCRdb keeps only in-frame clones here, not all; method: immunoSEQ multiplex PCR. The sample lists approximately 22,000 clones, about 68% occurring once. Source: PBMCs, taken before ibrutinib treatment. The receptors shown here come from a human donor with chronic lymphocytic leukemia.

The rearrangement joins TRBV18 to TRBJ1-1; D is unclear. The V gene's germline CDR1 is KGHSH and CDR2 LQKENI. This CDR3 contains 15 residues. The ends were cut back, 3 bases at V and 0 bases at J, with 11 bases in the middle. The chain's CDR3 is CASSPSAGMNTEAFF. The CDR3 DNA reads TGTGCCAGCTCACCCTCGGCCGGGATGAACACTGAAGCTTTCTTT. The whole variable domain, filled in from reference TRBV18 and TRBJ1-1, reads NAGVMQNPRHLVRRRGQEARLRCSPMKGHSHVYWYRQLPEEGLKFMVYLQKENIIDESGMPKERFSAEFPKEGPSILRIQQVVRGDSAAYFCASSPSAGMNTEAFFGQGTRLTVV.

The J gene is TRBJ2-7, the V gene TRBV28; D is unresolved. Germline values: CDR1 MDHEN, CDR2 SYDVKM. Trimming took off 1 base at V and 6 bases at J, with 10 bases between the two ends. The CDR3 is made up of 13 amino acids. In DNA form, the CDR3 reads TGTGCCAGCAGTTTATTTGGGCGTCTCGAGCAGTACTTC. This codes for CASSLFGRLEQYF.

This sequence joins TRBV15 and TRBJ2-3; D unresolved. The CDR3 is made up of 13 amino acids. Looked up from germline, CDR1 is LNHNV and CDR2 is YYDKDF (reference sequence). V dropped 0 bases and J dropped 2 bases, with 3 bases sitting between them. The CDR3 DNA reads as TGTGCCACCAGCAGAGAGGACACAGATACGCAGTATTTT. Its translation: CATSREDTDTQYF.

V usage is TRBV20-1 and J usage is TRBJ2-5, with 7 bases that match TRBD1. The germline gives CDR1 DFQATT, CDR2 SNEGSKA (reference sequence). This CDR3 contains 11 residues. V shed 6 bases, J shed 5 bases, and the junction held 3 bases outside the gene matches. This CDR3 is CSATGVETQYF. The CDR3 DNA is TGCAGTGCCACAGGGGTCGAGACCCAGTACTTC.

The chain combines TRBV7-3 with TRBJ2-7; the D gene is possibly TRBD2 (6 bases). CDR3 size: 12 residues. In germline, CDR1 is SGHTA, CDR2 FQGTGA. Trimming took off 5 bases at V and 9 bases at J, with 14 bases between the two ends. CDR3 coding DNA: TGTGCCAGCAGCCCCGAAAGGGGAGGGCAGTACTTC. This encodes CASSPERGGQYF. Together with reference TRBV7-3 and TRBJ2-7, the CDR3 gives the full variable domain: GAGVSQTPSNKVTEKGKYVELRCDPISGHTALYWYRQSLGQGPEFLIYFQGTGAADDSGLPNDRFFAVRPEGSVSTLKIQRTERGDSAVYLCASSPERGGQYFGPGTRLTVT.

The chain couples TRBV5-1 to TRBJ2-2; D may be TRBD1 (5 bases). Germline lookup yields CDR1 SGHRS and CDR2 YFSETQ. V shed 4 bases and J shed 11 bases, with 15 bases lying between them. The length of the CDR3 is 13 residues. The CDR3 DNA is TGCGCCAGCAGCGACGGACCCCAGGGAGAGCTGTTTTTT. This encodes CASSDGPQGELFF.

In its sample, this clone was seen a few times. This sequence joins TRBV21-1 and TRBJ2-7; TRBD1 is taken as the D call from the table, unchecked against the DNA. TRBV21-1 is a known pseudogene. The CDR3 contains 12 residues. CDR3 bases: TGTGCCAGCAGCAAAGACAGTTACGAGCAGTACTTC. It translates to CASSKDSYEQYF.

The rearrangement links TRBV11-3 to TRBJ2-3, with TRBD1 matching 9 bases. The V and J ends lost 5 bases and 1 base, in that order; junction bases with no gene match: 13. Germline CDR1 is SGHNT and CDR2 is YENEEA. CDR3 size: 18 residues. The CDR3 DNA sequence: TGTGCCAGCAGCCCAGGGTTCGGCCGGGACAGGGGCACAGATACGCAGTATTTT. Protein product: CASSPGFGRDRGTDTQYF.

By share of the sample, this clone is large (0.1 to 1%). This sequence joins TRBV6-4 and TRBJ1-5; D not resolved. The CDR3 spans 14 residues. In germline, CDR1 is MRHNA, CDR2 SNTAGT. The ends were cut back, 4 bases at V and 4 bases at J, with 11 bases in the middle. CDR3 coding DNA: TGTGCCAGCAGTGCCAGCCCGGGGAATCAGCCCCAGCATTTT. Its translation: CASSASPGNQPQHF.

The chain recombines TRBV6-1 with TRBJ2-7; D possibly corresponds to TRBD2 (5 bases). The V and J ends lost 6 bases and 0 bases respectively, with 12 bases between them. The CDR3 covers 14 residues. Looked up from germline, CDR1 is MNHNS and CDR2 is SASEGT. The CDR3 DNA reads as TGTGCCAGCAGACGGGAAGATCTCTCCTACGAGCAGTACTTC. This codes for CASRREDLSYEQYF.

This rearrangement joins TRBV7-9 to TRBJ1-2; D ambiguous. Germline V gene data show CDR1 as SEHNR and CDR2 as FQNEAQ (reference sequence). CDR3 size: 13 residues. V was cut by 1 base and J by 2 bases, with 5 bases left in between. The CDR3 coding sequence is TGTGCCAGCAGCTTAGGAGAGAACTATGGCTACACCTTC. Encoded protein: CASSLGENYGYTF.

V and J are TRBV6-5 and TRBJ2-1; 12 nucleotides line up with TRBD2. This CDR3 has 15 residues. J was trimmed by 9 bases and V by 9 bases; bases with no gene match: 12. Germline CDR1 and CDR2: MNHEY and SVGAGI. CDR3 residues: CARSPPVLAGGEQFF. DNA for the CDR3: TGTGCCAGAAGCCCCCCCGTACTAGCGGGAGGTGAGCAGTTCTTC.

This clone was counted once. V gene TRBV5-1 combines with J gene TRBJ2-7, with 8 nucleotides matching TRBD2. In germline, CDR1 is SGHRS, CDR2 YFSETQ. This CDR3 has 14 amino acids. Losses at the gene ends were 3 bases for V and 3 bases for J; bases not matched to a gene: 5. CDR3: CASSSAGTSYEQYF. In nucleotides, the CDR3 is TGCGCCAGCAGCTCGGCCGGGACTAGCTACGAGCAGTACTTC.

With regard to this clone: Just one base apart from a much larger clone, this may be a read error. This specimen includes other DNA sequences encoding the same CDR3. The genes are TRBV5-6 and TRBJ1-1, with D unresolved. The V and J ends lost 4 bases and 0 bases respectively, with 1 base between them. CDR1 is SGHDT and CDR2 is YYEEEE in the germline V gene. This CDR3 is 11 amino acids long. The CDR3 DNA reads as TGTGCCAGCAGCCTGAACACTGAAGCTTTCTTT. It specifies CASSLNTEAFF.

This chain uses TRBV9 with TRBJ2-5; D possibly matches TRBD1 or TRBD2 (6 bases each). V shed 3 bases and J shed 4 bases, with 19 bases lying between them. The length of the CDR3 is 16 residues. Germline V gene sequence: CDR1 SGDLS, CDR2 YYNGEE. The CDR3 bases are TGTGCCAGCAGCGCCGGGGGCGGGACGGCGGTAGAGACCCAGTACTTC. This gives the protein CASSAGGGTAVETQYF.

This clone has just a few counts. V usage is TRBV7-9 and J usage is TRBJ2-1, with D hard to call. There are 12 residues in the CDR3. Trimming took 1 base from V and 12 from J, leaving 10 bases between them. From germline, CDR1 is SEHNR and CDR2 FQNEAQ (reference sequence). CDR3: CASSLGRIGQFF. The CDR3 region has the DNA TGTGCCAGCAGCTTAGGCCGAATAGGGCAGTTCTTC.

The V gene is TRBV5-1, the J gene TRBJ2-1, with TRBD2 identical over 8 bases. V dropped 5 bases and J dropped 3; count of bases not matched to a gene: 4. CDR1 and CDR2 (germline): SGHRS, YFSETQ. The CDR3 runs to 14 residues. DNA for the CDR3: TGCGCCAGCAGTGTGAGCGGGGGCTACAATGAGCAGTTCTTC. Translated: CASSVSGGYNEQFF.

The CDR3 DNA reads TGCAGCGTTGGGTGGCAGGGTCCGGGGGAGCAGTACTTC. This translates into CSVGWQGPGEQYF. This sequence joins TRBV29-1 and TRBJ2-7; D may correspond to TRBD1 or TRBD2 (5 bases each). The CDR3 loop spans 13 amino acids. From germline, CDR1 is SQVTM and CDR2 ANQGSEA. Deletions cut 4 bases from V and 7 bases from J, with 17 bases between.

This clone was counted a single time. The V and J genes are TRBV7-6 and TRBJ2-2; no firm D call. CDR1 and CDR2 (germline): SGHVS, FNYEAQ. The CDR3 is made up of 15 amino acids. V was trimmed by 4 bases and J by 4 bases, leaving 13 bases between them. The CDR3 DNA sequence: TGTGCCAGCAGCTCATACTCGGGTCCCACCGGGGAGCTGTTTTTT. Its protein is CASSSYSGPTGELFF.

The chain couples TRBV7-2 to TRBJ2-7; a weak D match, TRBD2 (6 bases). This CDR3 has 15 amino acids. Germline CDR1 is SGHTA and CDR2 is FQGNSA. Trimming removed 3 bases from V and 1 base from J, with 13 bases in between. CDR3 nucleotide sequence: TGTGCCAGCAGCTTGGGACCGGGACTTTCCTACGAGCAGTACTTC. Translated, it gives CASSLGPGLSYEQYF.

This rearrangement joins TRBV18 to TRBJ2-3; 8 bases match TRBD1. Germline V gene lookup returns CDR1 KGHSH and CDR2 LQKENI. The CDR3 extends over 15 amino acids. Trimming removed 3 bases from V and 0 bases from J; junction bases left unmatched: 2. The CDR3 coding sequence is TGTGCCAGCTCACCTACAGGGGGGAGCACAGATACGCAGTATTTT. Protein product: CASSPTGGSTDTQYF.

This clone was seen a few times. This CDR3 is CASSVDVAKETQYF. CDR3 nucleotide sequence: TGTGCCAGCAGCGTAGACGTGGCTAAAGAGACCCAGTACTTC. V and J are TRBV9 and TRBJ2-5; D call uncertain. CDR1 SGDLS and CDR2 YYNGEE come from the germline V gene. This CDR3 has 14 residues. Trimming cost V 0 bases and J 3 bases, with 9 bases left between them.

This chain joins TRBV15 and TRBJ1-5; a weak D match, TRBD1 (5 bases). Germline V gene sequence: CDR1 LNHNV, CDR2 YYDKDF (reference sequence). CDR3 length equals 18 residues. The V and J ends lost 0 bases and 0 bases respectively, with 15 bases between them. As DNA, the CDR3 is TGTGCCACCAGCAGAGATTCTTGGACACCCTATAGCAATCAGCCCCAGCATTTT. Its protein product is CATSRDSWTPYSNQPQHF.

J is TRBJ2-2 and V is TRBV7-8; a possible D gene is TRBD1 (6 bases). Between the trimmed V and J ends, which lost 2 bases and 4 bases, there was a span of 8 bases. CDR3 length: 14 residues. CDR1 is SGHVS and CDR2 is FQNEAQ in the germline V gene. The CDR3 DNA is TGTGCCAGCAGCTTATTACAGGGCACCGGGGAGCTGTTTTTT. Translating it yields CASSLLQGTGELFF.

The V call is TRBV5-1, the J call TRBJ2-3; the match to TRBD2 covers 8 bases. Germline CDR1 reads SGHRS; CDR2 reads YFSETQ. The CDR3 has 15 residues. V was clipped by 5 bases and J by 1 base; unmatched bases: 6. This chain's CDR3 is CASRPSGSGTDTQYF. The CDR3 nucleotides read TGCGCCAGCAGGCCGAGCGGGAGCGGCACAGATACGCAGTATTTT.

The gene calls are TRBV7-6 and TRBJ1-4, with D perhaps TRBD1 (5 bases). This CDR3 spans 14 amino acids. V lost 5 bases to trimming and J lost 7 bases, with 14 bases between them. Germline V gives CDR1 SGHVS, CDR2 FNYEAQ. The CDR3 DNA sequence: TGTGCCAGCAGCCTCGCAGGGAATGGTGAAAAACTGTTTTTT. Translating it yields CASSLAGNGEKLFF.

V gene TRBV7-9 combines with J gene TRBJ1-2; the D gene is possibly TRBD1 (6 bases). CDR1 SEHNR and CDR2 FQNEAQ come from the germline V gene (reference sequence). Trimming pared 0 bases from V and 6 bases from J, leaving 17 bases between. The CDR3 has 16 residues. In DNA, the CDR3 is TGTGCCAGCAGCTTAGCGCCCGCGGGGGCGATCGATGGCTACACCTTC. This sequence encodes CASSLAPAGAIDGYTF.

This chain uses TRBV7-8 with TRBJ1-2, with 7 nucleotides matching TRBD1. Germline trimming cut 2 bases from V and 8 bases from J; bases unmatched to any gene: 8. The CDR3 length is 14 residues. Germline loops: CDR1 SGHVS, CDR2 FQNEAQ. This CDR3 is CASSLQITGEGYTF. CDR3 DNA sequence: TGTGCCAGCAGCTTACAAATCACAGGGGAAGGCTACACCTTC.

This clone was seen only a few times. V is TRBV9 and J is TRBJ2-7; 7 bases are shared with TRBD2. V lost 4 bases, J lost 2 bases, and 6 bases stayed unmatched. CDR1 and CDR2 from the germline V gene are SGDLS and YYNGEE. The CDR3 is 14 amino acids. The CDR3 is CASSPSGGPYEQYF. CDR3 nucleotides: TGTGCCAGCAGCCCATCGGGGGGTCCCTACGAGCAGTACTTC. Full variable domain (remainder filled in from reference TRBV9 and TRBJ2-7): DSGVTQTPKHLITATGQRVTLRCSPRSGDLSVYWYQQSLDQGLQFLIQYYNGEERAKGNILERFSAQQFPDLHSELNLSSLELGDSALYFCASSPSGGPYEQYFGPGTRLTVT.

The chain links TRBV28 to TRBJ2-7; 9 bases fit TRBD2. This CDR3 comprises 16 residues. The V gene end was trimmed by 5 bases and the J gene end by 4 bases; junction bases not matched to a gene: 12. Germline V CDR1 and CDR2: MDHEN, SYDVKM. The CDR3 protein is CASSPLLGGRAYEQYF. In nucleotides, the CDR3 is TGTGCCAGCAGTCCCTTACTTGGCGGGAGGGCGTACGAGCAGTACTTC.

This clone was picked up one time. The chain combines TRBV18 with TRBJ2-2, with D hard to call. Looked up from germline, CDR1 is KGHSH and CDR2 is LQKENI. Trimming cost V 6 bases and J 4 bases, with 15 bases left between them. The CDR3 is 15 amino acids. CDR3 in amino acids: CASSLQPPGTGELFF. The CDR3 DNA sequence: TGTGCCAGCTCCCTTCAGCCCCCCGGCACCGGGGAGCTGTTTTTT.

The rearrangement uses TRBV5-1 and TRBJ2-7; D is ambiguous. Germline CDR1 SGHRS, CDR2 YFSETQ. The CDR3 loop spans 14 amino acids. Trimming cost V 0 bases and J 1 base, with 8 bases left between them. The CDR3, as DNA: TGCGCCAGCAGCTTGGTGGCCCCGTCCTACGAGCAGTACTTC. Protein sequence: CASSLVAPSYEQYF.